The 11 T cell receptor beta chains reported below all come from one sample, sequenced in a study of blood T cells in healthy people across ages. Through a sample-barcoded 5' primer and a J-beta primer mix, a second PCR was run for roughly 7 to 11 cycles. TCRdb called the 5' RACE reads again in MiXCR, with one record for every CDR3 protein. The sample lists approximately 1.5 million distinct CDR3 sequences, under 55% occurring once. The specimen was blood. Receptors were obtained from a woman under 30 in good health.

V usage is TRBV2 and J usage is TRBJ2-7; 8 bases line up with TRBD2. V dropped 3 bases and J dropped 7; count of bases not matched to a gene: 11. The CDR3 consists of 15 residues. Per the germline V gene, CDR1 is SNHLY and CDR2 is FYNNEI. The CDR3 DNA reads TGTGCCAGCAGTGATCGGGGGGGCCGAGTCGATGAGCAGTACTTC. Translation: CASSDRGGRVDEQYF.

The gene calls are TRBV20-1 and TRBJ2-7, with 9 bases lining up with TRBD1. V shed 1 base and J 3 bases; nucleotides not matched to a gene: 7. The germline CDR1 and CDR2 sequences are DFQATT and SNEGSKA (reference sequence). The CDR3 is made up of 15 amino acids. In nucleotides, the CDR3 is TGCAGTGCTAGAGTGGTGACAGGGGGGGGCTACGAGCAGTACTTC. It yields the protein CSARVVTGGGYEQYF.

This clonotype has at least ten counts. The gene calls are TRBV11-2 and TRBJ2-7; 8 positions match TRBD1. This CDR3 spans 14 amino acids. Germline lookup yields CDR1 SGHAT and CDR2 FQNNGV. Losses at the gene ends were 5 bases for V and 3 bases for J; bases not matched to a gene: 6. The CDR3: CASSPSTGGYEQYF. CDR3 bases: TGTGCCAGCAGCCCGAGTACAGGGGGCTACGAGCAGTACTTC.

This chain connects TRBV29-1 to TRBJ2-5, with TRBD2 identical over 13 bases. The DNA end is more similar to TRBJ2-7, so the J call may be wrong. The V gene's germline CDR1 is SQVTM and CDR2 ANQGSEA. The CDR3 has 13 residues. DNA of the CDR3: TGCAGCGTACGACTAGCGGGAGGCTACGAGCAGTACTTC. Its protein product is CSVRLAGGYEQYF.

This chain connects TRBV7-2 to TRBJ2-2, with TRBD1 matching over 8 bases. The CDR3 is made up of 13 amino acids. J lost 6 bases, V lost 4 bases, and 1 base had no gene match. Germline V lookup: CDR1 SGHTA, CDR2 FQGNSA. This CDR3 is CASSSDRAGELFF. The CDR3 DNA is TGTGCCAGCAGCTCGGACAGGGCCGGGGAGCTGTTTTTT.

This sequence joins TRBV10-3 and TRBJ1-6; D unresolved. The V gene's germline CDR1 is ENHRY and CDR2 SYGVKD. The CDR3 runs 15 residues. The V and J ends lost 6 bases and 8 bases respectively, with 17 bases between them. CDR3 region: CAISGRALGDSPLHF. CDR3 coding DNA: TGTGCCATCAGCGGACGGGCCCTCGGGGATTCACCCCTCCACTTT.

This clonotype was seen a few times. V usage is TRBV6-1 and J usage is TRBJ1-1, with D unresolved. Germline values: CDR1 MNHNS, CDR2 SASEGT. V lost 7 bases and J 0 bases, leaving 18 bases between the germline ends. The CDR3 sequence is 16 residues long. The CDR3 nucleotides are TGTGCCAGCACCCCTCCATACTTGACCATGAACACTGAAGCTTTCTTT. It is translated as CASTPPYLTMNTEAFF.

The V call is TRBV21-1, the J call TRBJ2-3. TRBV21-1 is a known pseudogene. CDR3 length: 14 amino acids. In DNA form, the CDR3 reads TGTGCCAGCAGCAAACGTGGGGAAGGTTATACGCAGTATTTT. Translation gives CASSKRGEGYTQYF.

The chain has TRBV5-1 and TRBJ2-5, with D possibly matching TRBD2 (5 bases). The CDR3 has 14 residues. V was trimmed by 4 bases and J by 11 bases, leaving 21 bases between them. Germline V gene sequence: CDR1 SGHRS, CDR2 YFSETQ. The CDR3 here is CASSKEWLAHEQYF. CDR3 nucleotides: TGCGCCAGCAGCAAGGAGTGGCTAGCCCATGAGCAGTACTTC.

The V and J genes are TRBV20-1 and TRBJ1-4, with D hard to call. The V and J ends lost 6 bases and 8 bases respectively, with 22 bases between them. This CDR3 has 15 amino acids. From germline, CDR1 is DFQATT and CDR2 SNEGSKA (reference sequence). The CDR3 DNA follows: TGCAGTGCGTTCGGTATGGCAGCCTATAGCGAAAAACTGTTTTTT. Translated, it gives CSAFGMAAYSEKLFF.

DNA of the CDR3: TGTGCCAGCAGCCAAGGATGGGACAGGCGGTACACTGAAGCTTTCTTT. Encoded protein: CASSQGWDRRYTEAFF. The rearrangement uses TRBV3-1 and TRBJ1-1; 8 positions match TRBD1. The CDR3 spans 16 residues. V dropped 1 base and J dropped 3; count of bases not matched to a gene: 7. Germline lookup yields CDR1 LGHDT and CDR2 YNNKEL (reference sequence).